The 20 T cell receptor beta chains below all came from one sample that was sequenced in a study of tumor-infiltrating lymphocytes in primary liver carcinoma. Germline DNA was also extracted, with blood RNA taken from unsorted whole blood. The authors made TCR beta cDNA from roughly 480 ng total RNA with a constant-region primer. The TCR beta library was amplified through three nested multiplex PCR rounds in a modified ARM-PCR procedure. The first two PCR rounds, roughly 10 cycles each, used TRBV1-TRBV30 forward primers and a C-beta reverse primer. Each CDR3 protein gets one entry after TCRdb re-called the multiplex PCR reads with MiXCR. Seen here are a few hundred thousand distinct CDR3 sequences, 58% observed once, and the top ten hold approximately 15%. Sample: peripheral blood. These receptors were collected from a woman aged 25 to 39 with primary liver carcinoma and hepatitis B virus infection.

This clonotype was seen a few times. This sequence joins TRBV5-6 and TRBJ2-5; no reliable D call. The CDR3 sequence is 12 residues long. Germline loops: CDR1 SGHDT, CDR2 YYEEEE. V was trimmed by 4 bases and J by 0 bases, leaving 4 bases between them. CDR3 bases: TGTGCCAGCAGCCGGAACCAAGAGACCCAGTACTTC. It specifies CASSRNQETQYF.

The chain carries TRBV10-3 and TRBJ1-1; D gene uncertain. With 4 bases removed from V and 0 bases from J, the gap between germline ends came to 3 bases. This CDR3 spans 12 amino acids. The germline CDR1 and CDR2 sequences are ENHRY and SYGVKD. In DNA form, the CDR3 reads TGTGCCATCAGTGCCTTGAACACTGAAGCTTTCTTT. This translates into CAISALNTEAFF.

CDR3 sequence reads: CASSLTTSGSETQYF. The CDR3 region has the DNA TGTGCCAGCAGCTTAACGACTAGCGGGAGTGAGACCCAGTACTTC. This chain links TRBV6-2 or TRBV6-3 with TRBJ2-5, with TRBD2 identical over 12 bases. V lost 6 bases and J lost 5; bases outside the gene matches: 7. The CDR3 extends over 15 amino acids. Germline CDR1 is MNHEY and CDR2 is SVGEGT.

This clonotype was counted ten times or more. The genes are TRBV12-3 or TRBV12-4 and TRBJ2-7, with 8 bases aligning to TRBD2. This CDR3 is built from 19 residues. V gave up 5 bases and J gave up 0 bases; unmatched junction bases: 18. In DNA, the CDR3 is TGTGCCAGCAGTCATCCCCCGGTCGCCGGGAGGGGATTCTCCTACGAGCAGTACTTC. Translating gives CASSHPPVAGRGFSYEQYF.

V and J are TRBV4-2 and TRBJ2-4, with 8 bases matching TRBD2. CDR1 is LGHNA, CDR2 YNFKEQ, per germline. CDR3 length: 19 amino acids. V lost 1 base and J lost 0; bases outside the gene matches: 11. The CDR3 loop is CASSQGGSGSAIAKNIQYF. CDR3 DNA sequence: TGTGCCAGCAGCCAAGGGGGGAGCGGGAGCGCCATAGCCAAAAACATTCAGTACTTC.

This clonotype was detected a few times. The chain uses TRBV6-6 and TRBJ2-2; tentatively, D is TRBD1 or TRBD2 (6 bases each). The CDR3 sequence is 16 residues long. CDR1 is MNHNY and CDR2 is SVGAGI in the germline V gene (reference sequence). Trimming left V 4 bases short and J 6 bases short, with 18 bases between. The CDR3 nucleotides read TGTGCCAGCAGTTCACGGGGGCGAGAAGGCGCCGGGGAGCTGTTTTTT. It translates to CASSSRGREGAGELFF.

As concerns this clonotype: With a much larger clone just one base away, this may be a read error. The rearrangement links TRBV28 to TRBJ2-5; D perhaps matches TRBD2 (6 bases). CDR3 length: 12 residues. The germline V gene encodes CDR1 MDHEN and CDR2 SYDVKM. The CDR3, as DNA: TGTGCCAGCAGTTCCCCTCGGGAGACCCAGAACTTC. This encodes CASSSPRETQNF.

This clonotype occurred a few times. This clone may be a read error of a much larger clone one base away. This chain joins TRBV11-2 and TRBJ2-7; possibly TRBD2 for D (7 bases). Germline CDR1 SGHAT, CDR2 FQNNGV. This CDR3 is built from 13 residues. CDR3 residues: CTSSFSGGNEQYF. CDR3 nucleotide sequence: TGTACCAGCAGCTTCTCGGGGGGCAACGAGCAGTACTTC.

This clonotype showed up many times. This rearrangement joins TRBV6-1 to TRBJ2-7, with TRBD2 matching 9 bases. Trimming removed 4 bases from V and 2 bases from J; junction bases left unmatched: 3. CDR1 and CDR2 (germline): MNHNS, SASEGT. This CDR3 has 14 amino acids. CDR3: CASSGVAGAYEQYF. The CDR3 DNA reads as TGTGCCAGCAGTGGAGTAGCGGGAGCCTACGAGCAGTACTTC.

This clonotype has a handful of counts. The chain employs TRBV5-1 and TRBJ2-2; 7 bases align to TRBD1. After removal of 0 bases from V and 4 bases from J, the junction contained 9 bases not matched to a gene. CDR3 length equals 17 residues. Germline CDR1 and CDR2: SGHRS and YFSETQ. CDR3 loop: CASSLGARQGSTGELFF. The CDR3 DNA reads TGCGCCAGCAGCTTGGGGGCCAGACAGGGAAGCACCGGGGAGCTGTTTTTT.

This chain links TRBV12-3 or TRBV12-4 with TRBJ2-4; 7 nucleotides line up with TRBD1. The CDR3 covers 15 residues. The V gene end was trimmed by 6 bases and the J gene end by 3 bases; junction bases not matched to a gene: 8. CDR3 DNA: TGTGCCAGCAGCACGCAGGGGGTTGGCAAAAACATTCAGTACTTC. This sequence encodes CASSTQGVGKNIQYF.

The table lists this clonotype with a few counts. The rearrangement uses TRBV6-5 and TRBJ2-3; maybe TRBD1 (5 bases). CDR1 and CDR2 (germline): MNHEY, SVGAGI. The CDR3 spans 15 residues. The V end lost 2 bases, the J end lost 6 bases, and 15 bases lay between the germline ends. CDR3 coding DNA: TGTGCCAGCAGTTACAGGGGTGAATCTGGGGATACGCAGTATTTT. Amino acid sequence: CASSYRGESGDTQYF.

Concerning this clonotype: One end of the junction is discordant with germline, which a read error may explain. The V and J genes are TRBV6-2 or TRBV6-3 and TRBJ1-5; 7 bases match TRBD1. The germline V gene has CDR1 MNHEY and CDR2 SVGEGT. The CDR3 extends over 18 amino acids. The CDR3 region has the DNA TGTGCCAGCAGTTACAGGGCCAGGGGGTATTATAGCAATCGGCCCCAGCATTTT. Translation gives CASSYRARGYYSNRPQHF.

The chain links TRBV5-1 to TRBJ1-2; 10 bases agree with TRBD1. In germline, CDR1 is SGHRS, CDR2 YFSETQ. The CDR3 runs 15 residues. Unmatched junction bases numbered 6, after V lost 4 bases and J lost 3 bases. In nucleotides, the CDR3 is TGCGCCAGCAGCCCCCGGGACAGGGGTGACTATGGCTACACCTTC. Translated: CASSPRDRGDYGYTF.

This clonotype has only a few counts. J is TRBJ2-2 and V is TRBV4-2; 11 positions agree with TRBD1. Germline CDR1 LGHNA, CDR2 YNFKEQ. Trimming took 0 bases from V and 5 from J; bases not matched to a gene: 2. The CDR3 contains 16 residues. The CDR3 DNA reads TGTGCCAGCAGCCAAGACTGGGACAGGGGGACCGGGGAGCTGTTTTTT. Protein: CASSQDWDRGTGELFF.

As to this clonotype: A much larger clonotype is one base distant, so this may be a read error. The chain combines TRBV6-1 with TRBJ2-7, with 10 bases lining up with TRBD1. V shed 5 bases, J shed 1 base, and the junction held 8 bases outside the gene matches. Germline values: CDR1 MNHNS, CDR2 SASEGT. This CDR3 has 16 amino acids. The CDR3 DNA follows: TGTGCCAGCAGTATGGACCTGGGACAGGGGTCCTACGAGCAGTACTTC. Its translation: CASSMDLGQGSYEQYF.

Details on this clonotype: A read error may account for a junction end that differs from germline. The CDR3 reads CASSLADTDTQYF. Here the CDR3 DNA reads TGTGCCAGCAGCTTAGCCGACACAGATACACAGTATTTT. This chain connects TRBV11-2 to TRBJ2-3; D gene uncertain. CDR3 length equals 13 residues. Looked up from germline, CDR1 is SGHAT and CDR2 is FQNNGV.

This sequence joins TRBV11-2 and TRBJ1-2; D remains unclear. Germline lookup yields CDR1 SGHAT and CDR2 FQNNGV. V was cut by 5 bases and J by 9 bases, with 19 bases left in between. The length of the CDR3 is 14 residues. The DNA of the CDR3 is TGTGCCAGCAGCCCACCCTTGACGAACTTTAGCTACACCTTC. Translating gives CASSPPLTNFSYTF.

The rearrangement uses TRBV4-1 and TRBJ2-7; TRBD2 agrees at 9 bases. Germline V gene sequence: CDR1 MGHRA, CDR2 YSYEKL. Trimming at V came to 0 bases and at J to 1 base, leaving 10 bases not matched to a gene. This CDR3 has 18 amino acids. Here the CDR3 reads CASSQDPTRLADSYEQYF. Written as DNA, the CDR3 is TGCGCCAGCAGCCAAGATCCGACACGACTAGCGGATTCCTACGAGCAGTACTTC.

Worth noting for this clonotype: A junction end diverges from the germline sequence, so it may reflect a read error. The chain combines TRBV29-1 with TRBJ2-1; D unresolved. In germline, CDR1 is SQVTM, CDR2 ANQGSEA. The CDR3 is made up of 14 amino acids. The CDR3 region has the DNA TGCAGTGTTGAGCTTCGTGCCACCTGCAATGAGCAGTTCTTC. This encodes CSVELRATCNEQFF.